The 8 T cell receptor beta chains listed next were all sequenced from one sample in a study of shared clonotypes between healthy human individuals. Only in-frame clones appear in the TCRdb table, and some are missing; sequencing was by immunoSEQ multiplex PCR. The sample has 2 million to 2.5 million clones, around 90% seen once; the top ten hold 0.3% to 0.4%. Sequenced material: naive CD4+ T cells from PBMCs. The sample's subset: CD45RA+ positively selected. The receptors were gathered from a man between 18 and 29 years old in good health. Some clones in this sample may be carry-over from other donors' samples.

V and J are TRBV6-6 and TRBJ2-7, with TRBD2 as a possible D gene (5 bases). CDR3 length: 15 residues. CDR1 is MNHNY, CDR2 SVGAGI, per germline (reference sequence). V lost 0 bases and J lost 4, with 13 bases in between. The CDR3 nucleotides are TGTGCCAGCAGTTACTCAGGGAGTGTGTCTTACGAGCAGTACTTC. This encodes CASSYSGSVSYEQYF.

This clone was recorded only once. The CDR3 here is CASSPSPLAGAYEQYF. The CDR3 region has the DNA TGTGCCAGCAGCCCCTCCCCTCTAGCGGGAGCCTACGAGCAGTACTTC. This chain uses TRBV7-2 with TRBJ2-7, with TRBD2 matching 10 bases. Germline V gene sequence: CDR1 SGHTA, CDR2 FQGNSA. The CDR3 totals 16 residues. The ends lost 5 bases at V and 2 bases at J; junction bases unmatched: 9.

CDR3 coding DNA: TGTGCCAGCAGCCAACTAGGGGGCGCGTTTGGCTACACCTTC. Translating it yields CASSQLGGAFGYTF. The chain is built from TRBV14 and TRBJ1-2; 7 bases match TRBD1. Germline V gene sequence: CDR1 SGHDN, CDR2 FVKESK. The CDR3 totals 14 residues. Trimming took 2 bases from V and 7 from J; bases not matched to a gene: 7.

The chain recombines TRBV18 with TRBJ1-5; 7 bases fit TRBD1. This CDR3 has 18 residues. V shed 2 bases, J shed 9 bases, and the junction held 19 bases outside the gene matches. Looked up from germline, CDR1 is KGHSH and CDR2 is LQKENI. CDR3 sequence (DNA): TGTGCCAGCTCACCAGTTCGCCCCACAGGGGCCCTGCGAAGGCCCCAGCATTTT. Translating it yields CASSPVRPTGALRRPQHF. Combining the CDR3 with reference TRBV18 and TRBJ1-5 gives the whole variable domain NAGVMQNPRHLVRRRGQEARLRCSPMKGHSHVYWYRQLPEEGLKFMVYLQKENIIDESGMPKERFSAEFPKEGPSILRIQQVVRGDSAAYFCASSPVRPTGALRRPQHFGDGTRLSIL.

The V and J genes are TRBV7-2 and TRBJ1-5; D call uncertain. V dropped 5 bases and J dropped 5 bases, with 10 bases sitting between them. The CDR3 spans 13 residues. Germline V gene sequence: CDR1 SGHTA, CDR2 FQGNSA. For the CDR3, the DNA is TGTGCCAGCAGCCCAACTGAGGATCAGCCCCAGCATTTT. Protein product: CASSPTEDQPQHF. Drawing the rest from reference TRBV7-2 and TRBJ1-5, the complete variable domain is GAGVSQSPSNKVTEKGKDVELRCDPISGHTALYWYRQSLGQGLEFLIYFQGNSAPDKSGLPSDRFSAERTGGSVSTLTIQRTQQEDSAVYLCASSPTEDQPQHFGDGTRLSIL.

This sequence joins TRBV4-1 and TRBJ2-3; D might be TRBD1 (6 bases). The CDR3 loop spans 15 amino acids. V dropped 0 bases and J dropped 8 bases, with 15 bases sitting between them. The V gene's germline CDR1 is MGHRA and CDR2 YSYEKL. CDR3 loop: CASSQEGGRRGTQYF. The DNA of the CDR3 is TGCGCCAGCAGCCAAGAAGGGGGTCGACGGGGTACGCAGTATTTT.

The rearrangement joins TRBV7-2 to TRBJ1-1; D not certain. The CDR3 runs 14 residues. The V gene's germline CDR1 is SGHTA and CDR2 FQGNSA. V was clipped by 0 bases and J by 10 bases, with 15 bases between them. The CDR3 coding sequence is TGTGCCAGCAGCTTAGCCCAGGCCTCCGAGGGAGCTTTCTTT. Encoded protein: CASSLAQASEGAFF.

The rearrangement uses TRBV9 and TRBJ2-1; D might be TRBD1 (5 bases). V gave up 0 bases and J gave up 4 bases, with 11 bases separating them. This CDR3 contains 15 residues. Germline V gene sequence: CDR1 SGDLS, CDR2 YYNGEE. The CDR3 sequence is CASSVGAGIYNEQFF. CDR3 DNA: TGTGCCAGCAGCGTAGGGGCAGGGATTTACAATGAGCAGTTCTTC.